The next 25 T cell receptor beta chains were all read from a single sample in a study of regulatory T cells in long-lasting Graves disease. Time point: newly diagnosed GD, antithyroid drugs for less than 3 months. Scientists built the TCR library using RNA that was extracted from PBMCs. According to the study, TCR beta libraries were built with iRepertoire HTBI primers and CDR3-region Arm-PCR. TCRdb passed the multiplex PCR reads through MiXCR, listing each CDR3 protein once. Altogether roughly 560,000 distinct CDR3 sequences are present, 12% being singletons, with the ten largest covering 8.9%. The same specimen was also included in a second study, on T cells in Graves' hyperthyroidism and ophthalmopathy.

The source was peripheral blood mononuclear cells (PBMCs), collected at new diagnosis, from a patient treated with antithyroid drugs. The source of these receptors is a woman in her 30s with Graves disease.

There are many counts of this clonotype. This chain joins TRBV28 and TRBJ2-3; 7 bases are a match to TRBD2. The CDR3 loop spans 18 amino acids. Germline V gene data show CDR1 as MDHEN and CDR2 as SYDVKM. After removal of 5 bases from V and 2 bases from J, the junction contained 16 bases not matched to a gene. This CDR3 is CASSNAGLAVSNTDTQYF. The CDR3 region has the DNA TGTGCCAGCAGTAACGCGGGGCTAGCGGTCTCAAACACAGATACGCAGTATTTT.

This clonotype was counted at least ten times. V is TRBV11-2 and J is TRBJ2-4; a possible D gene is TRBD1 (6 bases). CDR1 SGHAT and CDR2 FQNNGV come from the germline V gene. This CDR3 region has 17 residues. The germline V and J ends were trimmed by 3 bases and 0 bases, with 15 bases remaining between them. The CDR3 region has the DNA TGTGCCAGCAGCTTCCTGACCGGACAGTTAGCCAAAAACATTCAGTACTTC. Its translation: CASSFLTGQLAKNIQYF. Combining the CDR3 with reference TRBV11-2 and TRBJ2-4 gives the whole variable domain EAGVAQSPRYKIIEKRQSVAFWCNPISGHATLYWYQQILGQGPKLLIQFQNNGVVDDSQLPKDRFSAERLKGVDSTLKIQPAKLEDSAVYLCASSFLTGQLAKNIQYFGAGTRLSVL.

This clonotype was seen a few times. The rearrangement links TRBV7-2 to TRBJ1-3; 7 nucleotides line up with TRBD1. Germline-derived CDR1 and CDR2 are SGHTA and FQGNSA. CDR3 length equals 14 residues. V dropped 5 bases and J dropped 3; count of bases not matched to a gene: 4. This CDR3 reads CASSPDRVGNTIYF. The CDR3, as DNA: TGTGCCAGCAGCCCCGACAGGGTTGGAAACACCATATATTTT.

The chain uses TRBV20-1 and TRBJ1-1, with D unresolved. This CDR3 comprises 15 residues. V was trimmed by 0 bases and J by 5 bases, leaving 16 bases between them. Germline V gene data show CDR1 as DFQATT and CDR2 as SNEGSKA (reference sequence). In nucleotides, the CDR3 is TGCAGTGCTAGAGATTCCCCGGGTGTAATAACTGAAGCTTTCTTT. This encodes CSARDSPGVITEAFF.

The chain employs TRBV5-1 and TRBJ2-7, with D possibly matching TRBD2 (6 bases). Trimming shortened V by 0 bases and J by 2 bases, and 9 bases separated the two germline ends. The CDR3 runs to 14 residues. Germline V gene lookup returns CDR1 SGHRS and CDR2 YFSETQ. CDR3 protein: CASSLGDSTYEQYF. The CDR3 region has the DNA TGCGCCAGCAGCTTGGGGGACTCAACCTACGAGCAGTACTTC. The full variable domain, in which reference TRBV5-1 and TRBJ2-7 provide the parts outside the CDR3, is KAGVTQTPRYLIKTRGQQVTLSCSPISGHRSVSWYQQTPGQGLQFLFEYFSETQRNKGNFPGRFSGRQFSNSRSEMNVSTLELGDSALYLCASSLGDSTYEQYFGPGTRLTVT.

In this sample, this clonotype turned up many times. The gene calls are TRBV6-5 and TRBJ2-7, with D perhaps assigned TRBD1 or TRBD2 (5 bases each). The V and J ends lost 2 bases and 13 bases respectively, with 15 bases between them. CDR1 MNHEY and CDR2 SVGAGI come from the germline V gene. CDR3 size: 12 residues. In DNA form, the CDR3 reads TGTGCCAGCAGTTACCCAGACCGGGACGGCTACTTC. This gives the protein CASSYPDRDGYF.

This clonotype was recorded once. A single base separates this from a much larger clone, so it may be a read error. V and J are TRBV4-3 and TRBJ1-2, with 7 bases fitting TRBD1. V lost 0 bases and J lost 4; bases outside the gene matches: 5. The CDR3 spans 15 residues. The germline V gene has CDR1 LGHNA and CDR2 YSLEER. This CDR3 reads CASSQERQGGYGYTF. Written as DNA, the CDR3 is TGCGCCAGCAGCCAAGAACGACAGGGTGGCTATGGCTACACCTTC.

This rearrangement joins TRBV20-1 to TRBJ2-3; TRBD2 agrees at 13 bases. V gave up 4 bases and J gave up 2 bases; unmatched junction bases: 6. Per germline, CDR1 DFQATT and CDR2 SNEGSKA (reference sequence). The CDR3 is 16 residues long. The CDR3 spells CSATSLAGGFTDTQYF. CDR3 coding DNA: TGCAGTGCTACATCACTAGCGGGGGGGTTCACAGATACGCAGTATTTT.

The genes are TRBV27 and TRBJ2-3; 9 bases map to TRBD2. This CDR3 has 15 amino acids. Looked up from germline, CDR1 is MNHEY and CDR2 is SMNVEV (reference sequence). Unmatched junction bases numbered 9, after V lost 5 bases and J lost 6 bases. The CDR3 loop is CASSLWTSALDTQYF. CDR3 bases: TGTGCCAGCAGTCTTTGGACTAGCGCTTTGGATACGCAGTATTTT.

This clonotype has ten or more counts. The chain recombines TRBV27 with TRBJ2-3, with 8 bases aligning to TRBD2. V was pared by 0 bases and J by 0 bases, with 8 bases of the junction left unmatched. The CDR3 contains 18 residues. The germline gives CDR1 MNHEY, CDR2 SMNVEV (reference sequence). For the CDR3, the DNA is TGTGCCAGCAGTTTATCACCAGCGGGAGTGTATAGCACAGATACGCAGTATTTT. Translation: CASSLSPAGVYSTDTQYF.

This clonotype was recorded many times. The chain carries TRBV19 and TRBJ2-1, with 11 bases matching TRBD2. With 5 bases clipped from V and 7 bases from J, the junction kept 13 bases outside the gene matches. This CDR3 comprises 17 residues. Germline V gene data show CDR1 as LNHDA and CDR2 as SQIVND (reference sequence). CDR3 coding DNA: TGTGCCAGTAGTGACCCCGTACTAGCGGGAGCGGGTAATGAGCAGTTCTTC. Its translation is CASSDPVLAGAGNEQFF.

This chain joins TRBV12-3 or TRBV12-4 and TRBJ2-2; TRBD2 agrees at 8 bases. Germline trimming cut 5 bases from V and 6 bases from J; bases unmatched to any gene: 14. This CDR3 contains 17 residues. DNA for the CDR3: TGTGCCAGCAGTGGAAGAGCGGGAGAGGTTGTTCCCGGGGAGCTGTTTTTT. Its translation is CASSGRAGEVVPGELFF.

A remark on this clonotype: A much larger clone sits a single nucleotide away, making a read error possible. The rearrangement joins TRBV6-4 to TRBJ2-1, with D possibly being TRBD1 or TRBD2 (6 bases each). Trimming took 6 bases from V and 10 from J, leaving 19 bases between them. Per the germline V gene, CDR1 is MRHNA and CDR2 is SNTAGT. The CDR3 has 14 residues. Here the CDR3 reads CASSQGTGTYEQFF. The DNA of the CDR3 is TGTGCCAGCAGCCAGGGGACTGGGACCTACGAGCAGTTCTTC.

This clonotype was seen ten or more times. The chain is built from TRBV4-1 and TRBJ2-7, with 9 nucleotides matching TRBD2. Germline V gives CDR1 MGHRA, CDR2 YSYEKL. With 2 bases clipped from V and 2 bases from J, the junction kept 4 bases outside the gene matches. This CDR3 comprises 15 residues. The CDR3 here is CASSQRSSGAYEQYF. CDR3 nucleotide sequence: TGCGCCAGCAGCCAACGATCTAGCGGGGCCTACGAGCAGTACTTC.

This clonotype was detected ten times or more. The chain has TRBV27 and TRBJ2-5; no definite D call. This CDR3 region has 13 residues. Per germline, CDR1 MNHEY and CDR2 SMNVEV (reference sequence). The germline V and J ends were trimmed by 3 bases and 2 bases, with 7 bases remaining between them. Here the CDR3 reads CASSFFGQETQYF. For the CDR3, the DNA is TGTGCCAGCAGTTTTTTCGGTCAAGAGACCCAGTACTTC.

This clonotype came up a few times. This CDR3 is CASSPLRDTLYNEQFF. CDR3 coding DNA: TGTGCCAGCTCACCTCTCCGGGACACCCTCTACAATGAGCAGTTCTTC. The rearrangement uses TRBV18 and TRBJ2-1, with D possibly being TRBD1 (6 bases). Germline-derived CDR1 and CDR2 are KGHSH and LQKENI. The CDR3 contains 16 residues. V was cut by 3 bases and J by 3 bases, with 15 bases left in between.

The chain carries TRBV12-3 or TRBV12-4 and TRBJ2-1, with 8 bases aligning to TRBD2. The CDR3 has 15 residues. The V gene end was trimmed by 2 bases and the J gene end by 9 bases; junction bases not matched to a gene: 9. The CDR3 reads CASSLMGLEVGEQFF. The CDR3, as DNA: TGTGCCAGCAGTTTAATGGGACTAGAGGTGGGTGAGCAGTTCTTC.

This clonotype came up a few times. The chain combines TRBV19 with TRBJ1-2, with 7 bases that match TRBD1. Germline CDR1 LNHDA, CDR2 SQIVND (reference sequence). With 5 bases clipped from V and 1 base from J, the junction kept 7 bases outside the gene matches. CDR3 length: 15 amino acids. CDR3 protein: CASSSPGGGNYGYTF. The CDR3 DNA reads as TGTGCCAGTAGTTCGCCAGGGGGTGGTAACTATGGCTACACCTTC.

In its sample, this clonotype was seen many times. V usage is TRBV7-9 and J usage is TRBJ2-2; D is unclear. The V gene's germline CDR1 is SEHNR and CDR2 FQNEAQ (reference sequence). Trimming stripped 2 bases from V and 3 bases from J, with 7 bases between. The CDR3 is 14 residues long. The CDR3 protein is CASSLKIDTGELFF. The CDR3 DNA reads as TGTGCCAGCAGCTTAAAGATCGACACCGGGGAGCTGTTTTTT.

The rearrangement uses TRBV29-1 and TRBJ2-7; tentatively, D is TRBD1 (6 bases). V lost 8 bases and J lost 4, with 12 bases in between. Germline lookup yields CDR1 SQVTM and CDR2 ANQGSEA. CDR3 size: 11 residues. The CDR3 sequence is CSTLQGYEQYF. The CDR3 coding sequence is TGCAGCACTTTACAGGGTTACGAGCAGTACTTC.

This clonotype was detected ten times or more. This chain links TRBV2 with TRBJ2-5; D call uncertain. Trimming removed 7 bases at V and 3 bases at J, with 12 bases between. The germline CDR1 and CDR2 sequences are SNHLY and FYNNEI. The CDR3 is 13 residues long. The CDR3 reads CASKVRWEETQYF. The CDR3 DNA reads TGTGCCAGCAAGGTCAGGTGGGAAGAGACCCAGTACTTC.

The table lists this clonotype with many counts. V is TRBV29-1 and J is TRBJ2-2; 7 nucleotides align to TRBD2. Germline V lookup: CDR1 SQVTM, CDR2 ANQGSEA. This CDR3 has 14 residues. Trimming cost V 6 bases and J 1 base; bases outside gene matches: 5. Here the CDR3 reads CSVGRALNTGELFF. CDR3 DNA sequence: TGCAGCGTGGGGAGGGCTTTGAACACCGGGGAGCTGTTTTTT.

Ten or more counts support this clonotype. This rearrangement joins TRBV30 to TRBJ2-2; the match to TRBD1 covers 8 bases. This CDR3 is 13 amino acids long. Germline values: CDR1 GTSNPN, CDR2 SVGIG (reference sequence). The V segment lost 5 bases and the J segment 6 bases; nucleotides outside the gene matches: 5. The chain's CDR3 is CAWARGPAGELFF. The DNA for the CDR3 is TGTGCCTGGGCCAGGGGGCCAGCCGGGGAGCTGTTTTTT.

The CDR3 coding sequence is TGTGCCAGCAGCTTGGCAGCGGACAGGGGATCTGGCTACACCTTC. Protein: CASSLAADRGSGYTF. The chain is built from TRBV5-4 and TRBJ1-2; TRBD1 matches at 9 bases. Per germline, CDR1 SGHNT and CDR2 YYREEE (reference sequence). The junction had 7 bases not matched to a gene; V was cut back by 0 bases and J by 7 bases. CDR3 length: 15 amino acids.

This clonotype was counted ten times or more. The genes are TRBV20-1 and TRBJ2-1, with D unclear. Germline V gene data show CDR1 as DFQATT and CDR2 as SNEGSKA (reference sequence). V lost 3 bases, J lost 3 bases, and 18 bases lay in between. The CDR3 contains 16 residues. The CDR3 here is CSASGDTSTLYNEQFF. As DNA, the CDR3 is TGCAGTGCTAGCGGAGACACCTCTACTCTCTACAATGAGCAGTTCTTC.